What follows are 14 T cell receptor beta chains derived from one specimen sequenced in a study of T-cell memory formation after mild COVID-19. TCRdb analysed the 5' RACE reads with MiXCR anew, one entry per CDR3 protein. The table shows about 82,000 distinct CDR3 sequences, with roughly 13% occurring only once. The sequenced sample consisted of PBMCs or a T cell subset sorted from them (not recorded which). Receptor source: a man younger than 35 who had mild COVID-19 (a few samples of this study predate the infection). Cell type and time point are not known.

This clonotype has a handful of counts. The chain combines TRBV19 with TRBJ2-1; D not resolved. V was trimmed by 1 base and J by 9 bases, leaving 10 bases between them. The CDR3 is 13 amino acids. The germline gives CDR1 LNHDA, CDR2 SQIVND (reference sequence). Here the CDR3 reads CASSIGVGVEQFF. CDR3 nucleotide sequence: TGTGCCAGTAGTATAGGAGTTGGGGTTGAGCAGTTCTTC.

This clonotype was recorded a few times. The V and J genes are TRBV7-9 and TRBJ2-7; 9 positions match TRBD1. The CDR3 covers 15 residues. The V gene end was trimmed by 8 bases and the J gene end by 5 bases; junction bases not matched to a gene: 13. Per germline, CDR1 SEHNR and CDR2 FQNEAQ (reference sequence). The CDR3 nucleotides read TGTGCCAGCCTACCCCCCGGGACAGGGATCGACGAGCAGTACTTC. Encoded protein: CASLPPGTGIDEQYF.

This rearrangement joins TRBV4-3 to TRBJ1-2, with 8 bases that match TRBD1. There are 16 residues in the CDR3. Per the germline V gene, CDR1 is LGHNA and CDR2 is YSLEER. The V gene end was trimmed by 0 bases and the J gene end by 3 bases; junction bases not matched to a gene: 6. The CDR3 region has the DNA TGCGCCAGCAGCCAAGATCCGGCAGGGGGCTACTATGGCTACACCTTC. This translates into CASSQDPAGGYYGYTF.

This chain joins TRBV27 and TRBJ2-7; 11 bases match TRBD2. Germline V gene data show CDR1 as MNHEY and CDR2 as SMNVEV (reference sequence). The V gene end was trimmed by 6 bases and the J gene end by 4 bases; junction bases not matched to a gene: 11. The CDR3 spans 16 residues. This chain's CDR3 is CASSPSLGLAVYEQYF. The CDR3, as DNA: TGTGCCAGCAGCCCCTCCCTGGGACTAGCGGTTTACGAGCAGTACTTC.

This sequence joins TRBV4-3 and TRBJ2-1; D remains ambiguous. The CDR3 spans 16 residues. The germline V and J ends were trimmed by 0 bases and 4 bases, with 13 bases remaining between them. The germline CDR1 and CDR2 sequences are LGHNA and YSLEER. The CDR3 loop reads CASSQDRGLPYNEQFF. CDR3 nucleotides: TGCGCCAGCAGCCAAGATCGCGGCTTACCGTACAATGAGCAGTTCTTC.

CDR3 amino acids: CASRLTDTQYF. For the CDR3, the DNA is TGTGCCAGCAGGCTCACAGATACGCAGTATTTT. This chain links TRBV7-9 with TRBJ2-3, with D unclear. CDR3 size: 11 residues. CDR1 is SEHNR, CDR2 FQNEAQ, per germline (reference sequence). V was pared by 6 bases and J by 2 bases, with 3 bases between.

The rearrangement links TRBV12-3 or TRBV12-4 to TRBJ1-5; D is possibly TRBD1 (5 bases). Trimming took off 7 bases at V and 5 bases at J, with 15 bases between the two ends. This CDR3 has 14 amino acids. In DNA, the CDR3 is TGTGCCAGCACCCGGACACTTTCGGATCAGCCCCAGCATTTT. It encodes CASTRTLSDQPQHF.

There are a few counts of this clonotype. The chain's CDR3 is CASSQERVPYEQYF. CDR3 DNA: TGCGCCAGCAGCCAAGAGCGGGTCCCCTACGAGCAGTACTTC. The chain employs TRBV4-1 and TRBJ2-7, with a possible D match to TRBD2 (5 bases). V was cut by 0 bases and J by 2 bases, with 8 bases left in between. The CDR3 consists of 14 residues. Germline assignment: CDR1 MGHRA and CDR2 YSYEKL.

This clonotype showed up many times. The genes are TRBV25-1 and TRBJ1-5; unclear D gene. The V gene lost 2 bases and the J gene lost 1 base, with 12 bases spanning the gap. Germline V gene data show CDR1 as MGHDK and CDR2 as SYGVNS. There are 16 residues in the CDR3. The CDR3 region is CASSETNSWSNQPQHF. The CDR3 region has the DNA TGTGCCAGCAGTGAAACGAACAGTTGGAGCAATCAGCCCCAGCATTTT.

The chain uses TRBV9 and TRBJ2-1; TRBD2 agrees at 9 bases. CDR1 SGDLS and CDR2 YYNGEE come from the germline V gene. V gave up 3 bases and J gave up 9 bases; unmatched junction bases: 7. This CDR3 has 14 residues. CDR3 coding DNA: TGTGCCAGCAGCGGTTCGGGACTAGCCCCTGAGCAGTTCTTC. It is translated as CASSGSGLAPEQFF.

This clonotype was recorded a few times. V usage is TRBV9 and J usage is TRBJ2-7; TRBD2 is a possible D gene (5 bases). The CDR3 has 14 amino acids. V lost 6 bases to trimming and J lost 5 bases, with 18 bases between them. Germline V gives CDR1 SGDLS, CDR2 YYNGEE. The CDR3: CASNPPSGSDEQYV. CDR3 DNA: TGTGCCAGCAACCCACCTTCGGGGTCCGACGAGCAGTACGTC.

This clonotype occurred a few times. The chain is built from TRBV9 and TRBJ1-6; D not resolved. Trimming left V 3 bases short and J 0 bases short, with 4 bases between. CDR1 and CDR2 from the germline V gene are SGDLS and YYNGEE. The CDR3 consists of 14 residues. For the CDR3, the DNA is TGTGCCAGCAGCGAAAGCTCCTATAATTCACCCCTCCACTTT. Translation: CASSESSYNSPLHF.

In its sample, this clonotype was seen a few times. The chain is built from TRBV6-1 and TRBJ1-2; a possible D gene is TRBD1 (6 bases). The V end lost 2 bases, the J end lost 13 bases, and 11 bases lay between the germline ends. The CDR3 loop spans 11 amino acids. Germline CDR1 is MNHNS and CDR2 is SASEGT. The CDR3 spells CASSELGGGTF. CDR3 nucleotide sequence: TGTGCCAGCAGTGAACTGGGAGGGGGCACCTTC.

This clonotype was seen a handful of times. This chain connects TRBV12-3 or TRBV12-4 to TRBJ2-5, with 13 nucleotides matching TRBD2. V lost 6 bases and J lost 2; bases outside the gene matches: 6. This CDR3 comprises 16 residues. The CDR3 reads CASRRLAGGEQETQYF. In DNA form, the CDR3 reads TGTGCCAGCAGAAGACTAGCGGGGGGAGAGCAAGAGACCCAGTACTTC.